This T cell receptor beta chain was profiled in a study of CD8+CD57+ T cells in acquired aplastic anemia. Study-wide context: The study obtained an average of 3.2 ug of DNA from sorted CD4+ and CD8+ cells.

Genomic DNA, serving as template, underwent TCR beta VDJ and CDR3 profiling. TCRdb processed the reads anew with MiXCR; each CDR3 protein has one entry. The profile covers about 190,000 distinct CDR3 sequences, with about half appearing a single time and more than 15% taken by the ten largest. CDR1 SGDLS and CDR2 YYNGEE come from the germline V gene. V lost 3 bases, J lost 2 bases, and 10 bases lay in between. The CDR3 is made up of 14 amino acids. This chain joins TRBV9 and TRBJ2-3; possible D gene TRBD2, 5 bases. This receptor was obtained from a human donor in good health, serving as a control. Sequenced sample: sorted CD4+, CD8+, or CD8+CD57+ T cells (not recorded which) from PBMCs. The CDR3 DNA reads TGTGCCAGCAGCGCGTTGGACTTCACAGATACGCAGTATTTT. This codes for CASSALDFTDTQYF.